This TCR beta chain was documented in a study of cytomegalovirus exposure and HLA in healthy donors. Overall study results and limits: Reports indicate that TCR beta sequences accurately predicted the HLA-A and HLA-B alleles of most subjects.

To note about this clone: The antigen is undetermined.

Germline V lookup: CDR1 SGHVS, CDR2 FNYEAQ. This CDR3 is 16 amino acids long. After removal of 1 base from V and 9 bases from J, the junction contained 11 bases not matched to a gene. PCR used 60 Vbeta primers and 13 Jbeta primers. Sequencing used immunoSEQ multiplex PCR; TCRdb keeps in-frame clones, though not all of them. The sample has 100,000 to 150,000 clones, 78% seen once. The chain employs TRBV7-6 and TRBJ2-1; 8 nucleotides align to TRBD2. The source is a young man in good health and CMV-seropositive. The sequenced sample was PBMCs. Written as DNA, the CDR3 is TGTGCCAGCAGCTTAGGATGGAGCGGGAGATTAGGTGAGCAGTTCTTC. It specifies CASSLGWSGRLGEQFF.